This passage covers 27 T cell receptor beta chains from one sample sequenced in a study of vaccination effects on CD4 cells after COVID-19. Generated by immunoSEQ multiplex PCR, the TCRdb table keeps only in-frame clones and is missing some. The sample records 30,000 to 40,000 clones, approximately 68% being singletons. ViraFEST expansion of antigen-specific CD4+ T cells with viral peptide pools preceded sequencing. The culture ran for approximately 10 days, and then CD4+ T cells were isolated. Each participant was administered two doses of either the BNT162b2 or the mRNA-1273 vaccine. Antigens for these TCRs are unknown. Sequenced here: CD4+ T cells from PBMCs cultured with SARS-CoV-2 spike peptides, sampled after COVID-19 vaccination. The origin of the receptors is a human donor who received a COVID-19 vaccine.

CDR3 DNA sequence: TGCGCCAGCAGTGAAACGTACTTAGCAACAGATACGCAGTATTTT. It translates to CASSETYLATDTQYF. V and J are TRBV10-1 and TRBJ2-3, with D hard to call. Between the trimmed V and J ends, which lost 3 bases and 3 bases, there was a span of 13 bases. CDR3 length: 15 amino acids. Germline V gives CDR1 WNHNN, CDR2 SYGVQD (reference sequence).

On this clone: The same CDR3 arises from other DNA sequences in this sample as well. The rearrangement joins TRBV5-1 to TRBJ2-3; D might be TRBD2 (6 bases). Trimming pared 4 bases from V and 0 bases from J, leaving 9 bases between. The CDR3 runs to 14 residues. Germline-derived CDR1 and CDR2 are SGHRS and YFSETQ. The CDR3 region has the DNA TGCGCCAGCAGCACCGGGACTAGCACAGATACGCAGTATTTT. It yields the protein CASSTGTSTDTQYF.

The chain links TRBV11-2 to TRBJ1-2, with TRBD1 identical over 8 bases. Germline values: CDR1 SGHAT, CDR2 FQNNGV. Trimming removed 1 base from V and 8 bases from J; junction bases left unmatched: 3. The CDR3 has 13 residues. This CDR3 reads CASSLGTGSGYTF. CDR3 DNA: TGTGCCAGCAGCTTAGGGACAGGGTCGGGCTACACCTTC.

This chain joins TRBV5-1 and TRBJ2-1; 8 bases map to TRBD2. The CDR3 contains 15 residues. With 4 bases clipped from V and 1 base from J, the junction kept 4 bases outside the gene matches. Germline CDR1 reads SGHRS; CDR2 reads YFSETQ. This CDR3 reads CASSIRLASYNEQFF. The CDR3 coding sequence is TGCGCCAGCAGCATAAGACTAGCGTCCTACAATGAGCAGTTCTTC.

The chain has TRBV6-5 and TRBJ2-3; 9 nucleotides match TRBD1. The CDR3 has 13 amino acids. Germline V gene sequence: CDR1 MNHEY, CDR2 SVGAGI. Losses at the gene ends were 5 bases for V and 6 bases for J; bases not matched to a gene: 3. DNA for the CDR3: TGTGCCAGCAGTCGGACAGGGGTTGATACGCAGTATTTT. Translation gives CASSRTGVDTQYF.

The chain carries TRBV5-4 and TRBJ1-2, with D perhaps TRBD1 (6 bases). The CDR3 totals 14 residues. Germline CDR1 SGHNT, CDR2 YYREEE (reference sequence). The V end lost 3 bases, the J end lost 4 bases, and 13 bases lay between the germline ends. The CDR3 DNA sequence: TGTGCCAGCAGCTCGGGGGACACAACCTATGGCTACACCTTC. It specifies CASSSGDTTYGYTF.

The rearrangement links TRBV20-1 to TRBJ1-1; 7 nucleotides align to TRBD1. Germline V lookup: CDR1 DFQATT, CDR2 SNEGSKA (reference sequence). This CDR3 has 11 amino acids. V shed 5 bases, J shed 7 bases, and the junction held 4 bases outside the gene matches. CDR3 region: CSAVTGVEAFF. The CDR3 nucleotides are TGCAGTGCTGTCACAGGGGTTGAAGCTTTCTTT.

The DNA of the CDR3 is TGTGCCAGCAGACGACAGGGAATGAACACTGAAGCTTTCTTT. It translates to CASRRQGMNTEAFF. This chain joins TRBV3-1 (or the pseudogene TRBV3-2) and TRBJ1-1; 7 bases line up with TRBD1. Germline V gene sequence: CDR1 LGHDT, CDR2 YNNKEL (reference sequence). The CDR3 spans 14 residues. V lost 6 bases and J lost 0; bases outside the gene matches: 4.

This clone was found once. The V call is TRBV2, the J call TRBJ2-5; 11 nucleotides match TRBD2. The CDR3 runs 15 residues. V was pared by 3 bases and J by 5 bases, with 5 bases of the junction left unmatched. Germline V gene lookup returns CDR1 SNHLY and CDR2 FYNNEI. The CDR3: CASSDRSGRGETQYF. CDR3 in DNA: TGTGCCAGCAGTGACCGTAGCGGGAGGGGGGAGACCCAGTACTTC.

V gene TRBV7-9 combines with J gene TRBJ2-4, with 8 nucleotides matching TRBD1. The CDR3 loop spans 17 amino acids. Per the germline V gene, CDR1 is SEHNR and CDR2 is FQNEAQ (reference sequence). With V trimmed by 4 bases and J by 1 base, 9 bases remained unmatched. In DNA form, the CDR3 reads TGTGCCAGCAGCTCCTCGACAGGGGAGAGGGCCAAAAACATTCAGTACTTC. Translation gives CASSSSTGERAKNIQYF.

The rearrangement links TRBV7-9 to TRBJ2-3, with D unclear. V lost 3 bases and J lost 1, with 11 bases in between. The germline V gene encodes CDR1 SEHNR and CDR2 FQNEAQ (reference sequence). This CDR3 has 15 residues. CDR3 region: CASSFQDRGTDTQYF. The CDR3 DNA is TGTGCCAGCAGCTTCCAGGACCGGGGCACAGATACGCAGTATTTT.

V is TRBV2 and J is TRBJ1-2; maybe TRBD1 (5 bases). Trimming cost V 8 bases and J 5 bases, with 9 bases left between them. The CDR3 loop spans 11 amino acids. Germline CDR1 is SNHLY and CDR2 is FYNNEI. CDR3 coding DNA: TGTGCCAGCGACGGGGGGTATGGCTACACCTTC. Residues: CASDGGYGYTF.

This clone was seen only once. The V and J genes are TRBV5-4 and TRBJ2-3, with D possibly matching TRBD2 (6 bases). This CDR3 spans 15 amino acids. Germline V gene data show CDR1 as SGHNT and CDR2 as YYREEE (reference sequence). Trimming took 4 bases from V and 1 from J, leaving 13 bases between them. CDR3: CASSGGGTGTDTQYF. In DNA form, the CDR3 reads TGTGCCAGCAGCGGAGGCGGGACTGGCACAGATACGCAGTATTTT.

About this clone: Other DNA sequences in the sample encode the same CDR3. The chain joins TRBV7-2 to TRBJ2-7; the D call may be TRBD1 or TRBD2 (5 bases each). The CDR3 runs to 16 residues. Trimming pared 5 bases from V and 0 bases from J, leaving 17 bases between. From germline, CDR1 is SGHTA and CDR2 FQGNSA. CDR3 loop: CASSLALAGSSYEQYF. The CDR3 region has the DNA TGTGCCAGCAGCCTCGCCCTGGCAGGGAGCTCCTACGAGCAGTACTTC.

This clone has just a few counts. The genes are TRBV6-2 or TRBV6-3 and TRBJ2-1; 13 bases fit TRBD2. The V gene end was trimmed by 2 bases and the J gene end by 10 bases; junction bases not matched to a gene: 11. This CDR3 is built from 17 residues. The V gene's germline CDR1 is MNHEY and CDR2 SVGEGT. For the CDR3, the DNA is TGTGCCAGCAGTTACCCTTTACTAGCGGGGGGGCCAGGGGAGCAGTTCTTC. It encodes CASSYPLLAGGPGEQFF.

The chain links TRBV2 to TRBJ2-5; 8 bases map to TRBD2. The V gene's germline CDR1 is SNHLY and CDR2 FYNNEI. The CDR3 contains 13 residues. V was clipped by 7 bases and J by 4 bases; unmatched bases: 5. This chain's CDR3 is CASKTTSAETQYF. The CDR3 DNA reads TGTGCCAGCAAAACGACTAGCGCAGAGACCCAGTACTTC.

This chain uses TRBV13 with TRBJ2-7; D perhaps matches TRBD1 (5 bases). V was cut by 4 bases and J by 5 bases, with 15 bases left in between. The CDR3 is 14 amino acids. The germline V gene encodes CDR1 PRHDT and CDR2 FYEKMQ (reference sequence). The CDR3 loop reads CASSSNPKGDEQYF. CDR3 in DNA: TGTGCCAGCAGCTCAAACCCGAAAGGGGACGAGCAGTACTTC.

V is TRBV6-1 and J is TRBJ2-7; 13 bases agree with TRBD2. With 2 bases clipped from V and 6 bases from J, the junction kept 4 bases outside the gene matches. Germline CDR1 and CDR2: MNHNS and SASEGT. The CDR3 is made up of 15 amino acids. This CDR3 reads CASSEPGLAGFEQYF. The DNA of the CDR3 is TGTGCCAGCAGTGAACCGGGACTAGCGGGGTTCGAGCAGTACTTC.

In DNA form, the CDR3 reads TGTGCCAGCAGTTACTCCGGGACCCCGGGAGCTTTCTTT. Protein sequence: CASSYSGTPGAFF. The chain joins TRBV6-5 to TRBJ1-1, with TRBD1 as a possible D gene (5 bases). V lost 0 bases and J lost 10, with 12 bases in between. Per the germline V gene, CDR1 is MNHEY and CDR2 is SVGAGI. This CDR3 region has 13 residues.

The V call is TRBV15, the J call TRBJ2-7; 8 bases map to TRBD1. The CDR3 spans 15 residues. Germline-derived CDR1 and CDR2 are LNHNV and YYDKDF (reference sequence). The J segment lost 5 bases and the V segment lost 1 base, leaving 7 bases of the junction unmatched. The CDR3 DNA reads TGTGCCACCAGCAGAGGTGGACAGGGATTCGACGAGCAGTACTTC. It specifies CATSRGGQGFDEQYF. Together with reference TRBV15 and TRBJ2-7, the CDR3 gives the full variable domain: DAMVIQNPRYQVTQFGKPVTLSCSQTLNHNVMYWYQQKSSQAPKLLFHYYDKDFNNEADTPDNFQSRRPNTSFCFLDIRSPGLGDTAMYLCATSRGGQGFDEQYFGPGTRLTVT.

V usage is TRBV7-2 and J usage is TRBJ2-3; D perhaps matches TRBD2 (5 bases). The CDR3 has 15 residues. From germline, CDR1 is SGHTA and CDR2 FQGNSA. Trimming cost V 3 bases and J 8 bases, with 18 bases left between them. The CDR3 spells CASSLSWTGDTTQYF. CDR3 bases: TGTGCCAGCAGCTTGAGTTGGACCGGGGATACTACGCAGTATTTT.

J is TRBJ2-1 and V is TRBV5-1, with D maybe TRBD2 (6 bases). This CDR3 is built from 15 residues. The germline gives CDR1 SGHRS, CDR2 YFSETQ. Trimming cost V 4 bases and J 4 bases, with 15 bases left between them. As DNA, the CDR3 is TGCGCCAGCAGCGCCGCGGGGCTACGATACAATGAGCAGTTCTTC. This sequence encodes CASSAAGLRYNEQFF.

The rearrangement joins TRBV4-1 to TRBJ2-3; D unclear. V dropped 1 base and J dropped 11 bases, with 10 bases sitting between them. The CDR3 contains 12 residues. Germline V gene data show CDR1 as MGHRA and CDR2 as YSYEKL. CDR3 sequence reads: CASSQVGRLQYF. The CDR3 region has the DNA TGCGCCAGCAGCCAAGTTGGGCGGTTGCAGTATTTT.

J is TRBJ2-3 and V is TRBV6-4; 11 nucleotides align to TRBD2. The CDR3 contains 15 residues. Trimming at V came to 5 bases and at J to 0 bases, leaving 1 base not matched to a gene. The germline gives CDR1 MRHNA, CDR2 SNTAGT. DNA of the CDR3: TGTGCCAGCAGTAGGACTAGCGGGAGCACAGATACGCAGTATTTT. The encoded protein is CASSRTSGSTDTQYF.

The V and J genes are TRBV6-5 and TRBJ1-2; D is ambiguous. Trimming shortened V by 7 bases and J by 7 bases, and 13 bases separated the two germline ends. This CDR3 region has 12 residues. CDR1 is MNHEY and CDR2 is SVGAGI in the germline V gene. The CDR3 sequence is CASKKGNGGYTF. The CDR3 DNA reads TGTGCCAGCAAAAAGGGAAACGGTGGCTACACCTTC.

V is TRBV6-1 and J is TRBJ2-1; D is ambiguous. The CDR3 has 15 amino acids. Per the germline V gene, CDR1 is MNHNS and CDR2 is SASEGT. Trimming pared 3 bases from V and 6 bases from J, leaving 15 bases between. The DNA for the CDR3 is TGTGCCAGCAGTGACACCGGACCAAGGAGCAATGAGCAGTTCTTC. Translation gives CASSDTGPRSNEQFF.

The chain employs TRBV3-1 (or the pseudogene TRBV3-2) and TRBJ1-6; 9 bases are a match to TRBD1. Germline V gives CDR1 LGHDT, CDR2 YNNKEL (reference sequence). The junction had 2 bases not matched to a gene; V was cut back by 3 bases and J by 5 bases. This CDR3 contains 15 residues. The CDR3 is CASSQGQGHNSPLHF. The CDR3 DNA follows: TGTGCCAGCAGCCAGGGACAGGGCCATAATTCACCCCTCCACTTT.